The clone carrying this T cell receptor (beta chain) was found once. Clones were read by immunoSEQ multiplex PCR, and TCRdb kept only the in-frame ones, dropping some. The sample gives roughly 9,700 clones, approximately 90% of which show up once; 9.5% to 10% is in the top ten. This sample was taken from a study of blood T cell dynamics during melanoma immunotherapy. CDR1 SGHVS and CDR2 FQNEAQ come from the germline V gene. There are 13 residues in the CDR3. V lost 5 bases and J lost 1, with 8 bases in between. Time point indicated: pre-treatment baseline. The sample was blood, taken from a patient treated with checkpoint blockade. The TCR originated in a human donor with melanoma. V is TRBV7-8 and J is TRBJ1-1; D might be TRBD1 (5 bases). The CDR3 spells CASSPGGNTEAFF. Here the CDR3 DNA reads TGTGCCAGCAGCCCTGGGGGGAACACTGAAGCTTTCTTT. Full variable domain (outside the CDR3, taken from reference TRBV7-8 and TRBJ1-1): GAGVSQSPRYKVAKRGQDVALRCDPISGHVSLFWYQQALGQGPEFLTYFQNEAQLDKSGLPSDRFFAERPEGSVSTLKIQRTQQEDSAVYLCASSPGGNTEAFFGQGTRLTVV.